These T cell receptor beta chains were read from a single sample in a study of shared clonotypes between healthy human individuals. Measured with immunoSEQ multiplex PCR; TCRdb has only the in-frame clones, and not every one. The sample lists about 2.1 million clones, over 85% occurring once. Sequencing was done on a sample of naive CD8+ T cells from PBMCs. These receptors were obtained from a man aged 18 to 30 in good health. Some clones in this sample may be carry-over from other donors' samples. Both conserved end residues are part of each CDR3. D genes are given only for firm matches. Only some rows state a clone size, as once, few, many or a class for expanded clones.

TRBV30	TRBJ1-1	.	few	TGTGCCTGGAGCCCCACGTATGAAGCTTTCTTT	CAWSPTYEAFF
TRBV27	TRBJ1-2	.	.	TGTGCCAGCAGTCCCCTGGTCAGGGGAGGAAGCTATGGCTACACCTTC	CASSPLVRGGSYGYTF
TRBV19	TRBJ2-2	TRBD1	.	TGTGCCAGTACTCTAGACAGGGAAGGGGACACCGGGGAGCTGTTTTTT	CASTLDREGDTGELFF
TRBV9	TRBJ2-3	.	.	TGTGCCAGCAGCGTCGCCGATACGCAGTATTTT	CASSVADTQYF
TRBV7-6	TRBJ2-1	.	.	TGTGCCAGCAGCTTAGGTCTTCGGAATGAGCAGTTCTTC	CASSLGLRNEQFF
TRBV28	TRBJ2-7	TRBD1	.	TGTGCCAGCAGTTTATATCCGACCGGGACAGGGCTCTACGAGCAGTACTTC	CASSLYPTGTGLYEQYF
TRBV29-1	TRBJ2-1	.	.	TGCAGCGTTGAATACGGGTACAATGAGCAGTTCTTC	CSVEYGYNEQFF
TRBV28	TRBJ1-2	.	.	TGTGCCAGCAGCTCCCCCACGGGGGCCGCTAACTATGGCTACACCTTC	CASSSPTGAANYGYTF
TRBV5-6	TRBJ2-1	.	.	TGTGCCAGCAGCTTCTTCGCTAGTTACAATGAGCAGTTCTTC	CASSFFASYNEQFF
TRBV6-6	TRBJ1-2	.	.	TGTGCCAGCAGCACGAAGGGGGGCTATGGCTACACCTTC	CASSTKGGYGYTF
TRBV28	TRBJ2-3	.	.	TGTGCCAGCAGTTTTCGGGCCACTAGCACAGATACGCAGTATTTT	CASSFRATSTDTQYF
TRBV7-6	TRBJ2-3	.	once	TGTGCCAGCAGCTTACGGGGATGGCGTCCAGCGGAGAGCACAGATACGCAGTATTTT	CASSLRGWRPAESTDTQYF
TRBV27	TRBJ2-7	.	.	TGTGCCAGCAGTTCAACAGGCGAGCAGTACTTC	CASSSTGEQYF
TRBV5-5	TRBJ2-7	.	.	TGTGCCAGCAGCTCTACGAACAGGGTAATCTACGAGCAGTACTTC	CASSSTNRVIYEQYF
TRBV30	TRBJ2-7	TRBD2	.	TGTGCCTGGAGTGTACGGCCGGGAGGGCCGTACGAGCAGTACTTC	CAWSVRPGGPYEQYF
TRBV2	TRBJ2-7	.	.	TGTGCCAGCAGTGAGCTAGCGTCACGAGACGAGCAGTACTTC	CASSELASRDEQYF
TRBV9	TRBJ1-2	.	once	TGTGCCAGCAGCCCTCGACTTGCGGGTCCGTACACCTTC	CASSPRLAGPYTF
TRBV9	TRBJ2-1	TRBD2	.	TGTGCCAGCAGCGTAGAAGGACTAGCGTCTTTTGAGCAGTTCTTC	CASSVEGLASFEQFF
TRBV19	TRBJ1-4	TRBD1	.	TGTGCCAGTATGGGTTGGAGGGACAGTGGTGGTGAAAAACTGTTTTTT	CASMGWRDSGGEKLFF
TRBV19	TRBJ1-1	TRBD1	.	TGTGCCAGTAGTATAAGGGGGCCCAACACTGAAGCTTTCTTT	CASSIRGPNTEAFF
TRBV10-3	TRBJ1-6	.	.	TGTGCCATCAGTGAGCCGGGACTGAAGAATTCACCCCTCCACTTT	CAISEPGLKNSPLHF
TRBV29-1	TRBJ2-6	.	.	TGCAGCGTTTTTGTCAGGGACAACGTCCTGACTTTC	CSVFVRDNVLTF
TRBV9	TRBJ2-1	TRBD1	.	TGTGCCAGCAGCACCCGACAGGGGGAACGGGATGAGCAGTTCTTC	CASSTRQGERDEQFF
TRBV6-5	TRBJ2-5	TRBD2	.	TGTGCCAGCAGTTACTCCGAACTAGCGGGCCTAGAGACCCAGTACTTC	CASSYSELAGLETQYF
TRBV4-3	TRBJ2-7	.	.	TGCGCCAGCAGCCAAGATCCCAGGGGCCGACCCTACGAGCAGTACTTC	CASSQDPRGRPYEQYF
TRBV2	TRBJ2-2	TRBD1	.	TGTGCCAGCTCCTGGACAGGGCCCACCGGGGAGCTGTTTTTT	CASSWTGPTGELFF
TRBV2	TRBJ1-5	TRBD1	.	TGTGCCAGCAGTGCGACAGGGATTAGCAATCAGCCCCAGCATTTT	CASSATGISNQPQHF